Listed below are T cell receptor beta chains from one sample, sequenced in a study of CD8+ T cells in alopecia areata. Data came from immunoSEQ multiplex PCR; TCRdb stores just in-frame clones and leaves some out. The sample holds under 4,000 clones, 71% seen once. The material sequenced was skin. The receptors come from a human donor in good health. The CDR3 runs from the conserved cysteine through the conserved F or W. The D gene is left open where the match is weak. Size is stated for part of the rows, as once, few or many counts, or as a class when the clone is expanded.

j_gene	v_gene	d_gene	abundance	CDR3nt	CDR3aa
TRBJ1-5	TRBV15	.	.	TGTGCCACCAGCAGAGATTTGAGAAGCAATCAGCCCCAGCATTTT	CATSRDLRSNQPQHF
TRBJ2-7	TRBV7-2	.	.	TGTGCCAGCAGCGCGCTTATACGCGGTCCCTACGAGCAGTACTTC	CASSALIRGPYEQYF
TRBJ1-1	TRBV19	.	.	TGTGCCAGTGTTTTTACGGAAACTAACACTGAAGCTTTCTTT	CASVFTETNTEAFF
TRBJ2-1	TRBV27	TRBD2	.	TGTGCCAGCAGTTTCGTAGCGGGGGGCAATAATGAGCAGTTCTTC	CASSFVAGGNNEQFF
TRBJ1-2	TRBV6-5	TRBD1	.	TGTGCCAGCAGTTACTCGATGACAGGGCGCGGCTACACCTTC	CASSYSMTGRGYTF
TRBJ1-1	TRBV10-3	TRBD1	.	TGTGCCATCAGTGAGTCAGTCAGGGGGGTAGACACTGAAGCTTTCTTT	CAISESVRGVDTEAFF
TRBJ2-3	TRBV5-5	.	large	TGTGCCAGCAGATCGAGACAGACACTCACAGATACGCAGTATTTT	CASRSRQTLTDTQYF
TRBJ2-7	TRBV11-2	TRBD2	.	TGTGCCAGCAGCCTGGCCGGGACTACCGCCTACGAGCAGTACTTC	CASSLAGTTAYEQYF
TRBJ1-1	TRBV5-1	.	.	TGCGCCAGCAGCCCAAATCCGGGGCGCACTGAAGCTTTCTTT	CASSPNPGRTEAFF
TRBJ1-6	TRBV28	TRBD1	once	TGTGCCAGCAGTTTATACAGGGGGTCTAATTCACCCCTCCACTTT	CASSLYRGSNSPLHF
TRBJ2-7	TRBV5-1	.	.	TGCGCCAGCAGCTTGGACAGTTCCGACGAGCAGTACTTC	CASSLDSSDEQYF
TRBJ2-5	TRBV7-9	.	few	TGTGCCAGCAGCCCCCGGGACCAAGAGACCCAGTACTTC	CASSPRDQETQYF
TRBJ1-2	TRBV19	.	.	TGTGCCAGGAGCGCGGGGCCTCCCCCCTATGGCTACACCTTC	CARSAGPPPYGYTF
TRBJ2-3	TRBV2	TRBD2	.	TGTACCAGCAGTTTTCCACGTGCGGGGGGAAGCACAGATACGCAGTATTTT	CTSSFPRAGGSTDTQYF
TRBJ2-7	TRBV7-2	.	.	TGTGCCAGCAGCTTAGCAGCCGGTCCTGGGGAGCAGTACTTC	CASSLAAGPGEQYF
TRBJ2-7	TRBV5-1	TRBD1	.	TGCGCCAGCAGCTTGTCAGGGGGAGACTACGAGCAGTACTTC	CASSLSGGDYEQYF
TRBJ1-1	TRBV6-6	TRBD1	.	TGTGCCAGCAGCCGTATTGACAGGGACCCTGAAGCTTTCTTT	CASSRIDRDPEAFF
TRBJ2-1	TRBV6-1	.	.	TGTGCCAGCAGCCCCCGTAACAATGAGCAGTTCTTC	CASSPRNNEQFF
TRBJ1-6	TRBV2	.	once	TGTGCCAGCAGTGAAATCGCTAATTCACCCCTCCACTTT	CASSEIANSPLHF
TRBJ2-3	TRBV5-1	.	.	TGCGCCAGCAGCCCCACCTCCCGACCGGATACGCAGTATTTT	CASSPTSRPDTQYF
TRBJ2-2	TRBV6-4	.	.	TGTGCCAGCAGGGGTTGGGCCACCGGGGAGCTGTTTTTT	CASRGWATGELFF
TRBJ2-2	TRBV7-9	.	.	TGTGCCAGCAGCTTGACAGAGGGCCCGACGATTAACACCGGGGAGCTGTTTTTT	CASSLTEGPTINTGELFF
TRBJ2-3	TRBV11-2	TRBD1	.	TGTGCCAGCAGCTTGGACAGGACCCGCACAGATACGCAGTATTTT	CASSLDRTRTDTQYF
TRBJ2-1	TRBV19	TRBD2	.	TGTGCCAGTAGTATGGAAGCGGGGCTAAGCTCCTACAATGAGCAGTTCTTC	CASSMEAGLSSYNEQFF
TRBJ2-4	TRBV7-8	TRBD1	few	TGTGCCAGCAGCCTCTCCCCGGGGGGGACAGGGGGCGGTAGAAACATTCAGTACTTC	CASSLSPGGTGGGRNIQYF
TRBJ2-5	TRBV7-2	TRBD1	.	TGTGCCAGCAGCTTAGGGGGACAGGGGGCGCATGGGACCCAGTACTTC	CASSLGGQGAHGTQYF
TRBJ2-7	TRBV29-1	.	.	TGCAGCGTGCATCGGGGGTCTGGGGGCGAGCAGTACTTC	CSVHRGSGGEQYF
TRBJ1-3	TRBV7-6	.	.	TGTGCCAGCAGTCATGCCCGGGGCAGGGAAGGTGGAAACACCATATATTTT	CASSHARGREGGNTIYF
TRBJ1-2	TRBV6-1	.	.	TGTGCCAGCAGGAAGGACCCTCAGGGGAACTATGGCTACACCTTC	CASRKDPQGNYGYTF
TRBJ1-1	TRBV6-5	.	.	TGTGCCAGCCGAACGGGACAACGGAGTGAAGCTTTCTTT	CASRTGQRSEAFF
TRBJ2-3	TRBV5-6	TRBD2	.	TGTGCCAGCAGCTTGGAACTAGCGGGGGGCACAGATACGCAGTATTTT	CASSLELAGGTDTQYF
TRBJ2-5	TRBV6-6	.	.	TGTGCCAGCAGGGCACTTCAAGAGACCCAGTACTTC	CASRALQETQYF
TRBJ1-6	TRBV2	.	.	TGTGCCAGCAGCTTCGACATGACCTATAATTCACCCCTCCACTTT	CASSFDMTYNSPLHF
TRBJ2-5	TRBV11-2	TRBD1	.	TGTGCCAGCACCAATGGGGACAGGGGAAGTTGGGAGACCCAGTACTTC	CASTNGDRGSWETQYF
TRBJ2-1	TRBV5-1	.	.	TGCGCCAGCTCCCTCGGGACTGAGGGATGGGGCTCCTACAATGAGCAGTTCTTC	CASSLGTEGWGSYNEQFF
TRBJ2-5	TRBV5-4	.	.	TGTGCCAGCAGCGCCCGATCAGGAGGGGAGACCCAGTACTTC	CASSARSGGETQYF
TRBJ1-1	TRBV18	.	.	TGTGCCAGCTCGAGGGCTCCTGGGGAAGAAGCTTTCTTT	CASSRAPGEEAFF
TRBJ1-5	TRBV7-8	.	.	TGTGCCAGCAGCTTAGGTAGTGGACAGAGCAATCAGCCCCAGCATTTT	CASSLGSGQSNQPQHF
TRBJ2-7	TRBV11-2	.	.	TGTGCCAGCAGCTTAGGGGCAGTCTATCCTTACGAGCAGTACTTC	CASSLGAVYPYEQYF
TRBJ2-3	TRBV27	.	once	TGTGCCAGCAGCCAAAGGGGGATACGTACAGATACGCAGTATTTT	CASSQRGIRTDTQYF
TRBJ2-3	TRBV11-2	.	few	TGTGCCAGCAGCTCCAAGCGTTTCTGGGGCACAGATACGCAGTATTTT	CASSSKRFWGTDTQYF
TRBJ2-7	TRBV6-5	.	.	TGTGCCAGCAGTTACTCGCCAGGTCCATTC	CASSYSPGPF
TRBJ2-7	TRBV11-2	.	once	TGTGCCAGCAGCTTAGTCGGACAGTCCTACGAGCAGTACTTC	CASSLVGQSYEQYF